This T cell receptor (beta chain) comes out of a study of blood T cells in healthy people across ages. Study-wide results and limits: Roughly linear age-related decline in beta diversity appeared, significant by age around 40. Total diversity from one million sequenced T cells was likely underestimated. When set beside aged donors, long-lived donors presented more naive CD4+ cells and higher diversity.

CDR1 and CDR2 (germline): LGHNA, YSLEER. This CDR3 has 17 amino acids. Between the trimmed V and J ends, which lost 0 bases and 1 base, there was a span of 15 bases. Through a sample-barcoded 5' primer and a J-beta primer mix, a second PCR was run for roughly 6 to 12 cycles. With 12 random nucleotides, a template-switch adaptor tagged each individual cDNA molecule. TCRdb reprocessed the 5' RACE reads with MiXCR, giving one entry per CDR3 protein. The sample contains about 1.4 million distinct CDR3 sequences, approximately 63% of which appear only once. A word on this clonotype: As yet, its antigen is unknown.

The genes are TRBV4-3 and TRBJ1-2, with D possibly being TRBD1 (5 bases). The receptor's source is a man between 18 and 29 years old in good health. Material for sequencing was blood. Here the CDR3 reads CASSQDVGTRFNYGYTF. CDR3 nucleotide sequence: TGCGCCAGCAGCCAAGATGTCGGGACTAGGTTTAACTATGGCTACACCTTC.